This TCR beta chain is drawn from a study of cytomegalovirus exposure and HLA in healthy donors. This clone was counted between two and nine times. Its antigen is as yet unknown. General observations from the study: It was reported that TCR beta sequences correctly inferred the HLA-A and HLA-B alleles for most subjects. The number of N-insertions in an Asian-associated ancestry cluster was reportedly below the roughly 660-donor mean in a later analysis.

Regarding donors, all were healthy bone marrow donors. The PCR had 60 Vbeta and 13 Jbeta primers. Clones were read by immunoSEQ multiplex PCR, and TCRdb kept only the in-frame ones, dropping some. The table lists 130,000 or so clones, around 75% of them singletons, with 2.1% in the top ten. The receptor was derived from a man aged 25 to 40 in good health and CMV-seronegative. Sequenced material: PBMCs.

Written as DNA, the CDR3 is TGTGCCAGCAGCTTGTTCGCAACTAATGAAAAACTGTTTTTT. Its protein product is CASSLFATNEKLFF. The rearrangement links TRBV5-4 to TRBJ1-4, with unresolved D. CDR3 size: 14 residues. V was clipped by 1 base and J by 0 bases, with 4 bases between them. In germline, CDR1 is SGHNT, CDR2 YYREEE (reference sequence).